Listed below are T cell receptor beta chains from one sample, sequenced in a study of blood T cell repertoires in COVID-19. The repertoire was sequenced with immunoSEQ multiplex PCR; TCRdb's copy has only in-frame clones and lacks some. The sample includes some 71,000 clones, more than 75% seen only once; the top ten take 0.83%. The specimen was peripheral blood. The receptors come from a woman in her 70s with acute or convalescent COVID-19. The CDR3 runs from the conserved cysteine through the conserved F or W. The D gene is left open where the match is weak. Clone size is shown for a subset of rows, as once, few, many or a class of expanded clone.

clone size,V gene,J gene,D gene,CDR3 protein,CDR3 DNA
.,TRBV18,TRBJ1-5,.,CASTEGGGQPQHF,TGTGCCAGCACAGAGGGAGGAGGTCAGCCCCAGCATTTT
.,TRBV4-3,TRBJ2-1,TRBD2,CASSQQYLAGGRNEQFF,TGCGCCAGCAGCCAACAATACCTAGCGGGGGGAAGGAATGAGCAGTTCTTC
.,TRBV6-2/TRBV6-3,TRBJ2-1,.,CASSYYGPGEQFF,TGTGCCAGCAGTTACTACGGCCCAGGGGAGCAGTTCTTC
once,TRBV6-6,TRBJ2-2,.,CASSARAGDTGELFF,TGTGCCAGCAGTGCGCGGGCAGGGGACACCGGGGAGCTGTTTTTT
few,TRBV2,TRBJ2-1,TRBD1,CARDQTGGVYNEQFF,TGTGCCAGAGACCAGACAGGGGGCGTCTACAATGAGCAGTTCTTC
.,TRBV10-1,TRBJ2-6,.,CASSAGDPGANVLTF,TGCGCCAGCAGTGCAGGGGACCCTGGGGCCAACGTCCTGACTTTC
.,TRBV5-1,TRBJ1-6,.,CASSHNRQDRGSPLHF,TGCGCCAGCAGCCACAACCGACAGGACCGGGGTTCACCCCTCCACTTT
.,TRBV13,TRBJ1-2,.,CASSLGAAGRSYGYTF,TGTGCCAGCAGCTTAGGCGCTGCGGGGCGTTCCTATGGCTACACCTTC
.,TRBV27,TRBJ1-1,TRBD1,CASSDGQALNTEAFF,TGTGCCAGCAGTGATGGACAGGCTTTGAACACTGAAGCTTTCTTT
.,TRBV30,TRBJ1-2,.,CAFEGYGYTF,TGTGCCTTTGAGGGCTATGGCTACACCTTC
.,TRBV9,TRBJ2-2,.,CASSVAGVGSAGELFF,TGTGCCAGCAGCGTAGCGGGAGTTGGATCTGCCGGGGAGCTGTTTTTT
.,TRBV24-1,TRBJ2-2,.,CATSDPTTYTGELFF,TGTGCCACCAGTGACCCGACTACCTACACCGGGGAGCTGTTTTTT
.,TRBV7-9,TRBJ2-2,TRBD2,CASSPGLAGVPGELFF,TGTGCCAGCAGCCCTGGACTAGCGGGAGTCCCCGGGGAGCTGTTTTTT
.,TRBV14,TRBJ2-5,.,CASSRWDTSSETQYF,TGTGCCAGCAGCCGGTGGGACACCAGTAGTGAGACCCAGTACTTC
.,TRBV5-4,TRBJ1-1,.,CASSLEAGRTEAFF,TGTGCCAGCAGCTTGGAGGCAGGGCGGACTGAAGCTTTCTTT
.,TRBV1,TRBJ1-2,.,CTSSQEEERHGYTF,TGCACCAGCAGCCAAGAGGAGGAACGGCATGGCTACACCTTC
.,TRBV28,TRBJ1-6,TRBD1,CASSFVGQGPKALHF,TGTGCCAGCAGTTTTGTCGGACAGGGGCCCAAAGCCCTCCACTTT
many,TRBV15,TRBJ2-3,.,CATSRDLAATSTDTQYF,TGTGCCACCAGCAGAGATTTAGCGGCTACTAGCACAGATACGCAGTATTTT
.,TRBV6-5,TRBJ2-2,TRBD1,CASGRDSFTGELFF,TGTGCCAGCGGCCGGGACAGTTTCACCGGGGAGCTGTTTTTT
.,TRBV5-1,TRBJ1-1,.,CASSWLQENTEAFF,TGCGCCAGCAGCTGGTTACAGGAGAACACTGAAGCTTTCTTT
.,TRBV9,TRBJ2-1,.,CASSVGTANNEQFF,TGTGCCAGCAGCGTCGGGACTGCTAACAATGAGCAGTTCTTC
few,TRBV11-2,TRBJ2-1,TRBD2,CASSLGRKLAGGSYNEQFF,TGTGCCAGCAGCTTAGGAAGAAAACTAGCGGGGGGTTCCTACAATGAGCAGTTCTTC
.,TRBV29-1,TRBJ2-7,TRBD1,CSVDPGQGAREQYF,TGCAGCGTTGATCCGGGACAGGGGGCGAGGGAGCAGTACTTC
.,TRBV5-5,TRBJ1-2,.,CASSLPLGGYGYTF,TGTGCCAGCAGCCTACCCCTGGGGGGCTATGGCTACACCTTC
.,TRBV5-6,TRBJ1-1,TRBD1,CASSLQGPTEAFF,TGTGCCAGCAGCTTACAGGGGCCTACTGAAGCTTTCTTT
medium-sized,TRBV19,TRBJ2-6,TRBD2,CASSTLAGRNGANVLTF,TGTGCCAGTAGTACCCTGGCCGGGAGGAATGGGGCCAACGTCCTGACTTTC
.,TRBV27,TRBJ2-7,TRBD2,CASSLRGLAGGGLSYEQYF,TGTGCCAGCAGTTTAAGGGGACTAGCGGGAGGAGGGCTCTCCTACGAGCAGTACTTC
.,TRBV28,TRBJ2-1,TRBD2,CASPRSGEAGWNEQFF,TGTGCCAGTCCCCGATCCGGGGAAGCGGGGTGGAATGAGCAGTTCTTC
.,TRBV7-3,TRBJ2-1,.,CASSSFGGSYNEQFF,TGTGCCAGCAGCTCCTTTGGGGGGAGCTACAATGAGCAGTTCTTC
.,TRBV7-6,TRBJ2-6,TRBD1,CASRSGTGESGANVLTF,TGTGCCAGCAGGTCCGGGACAGGCGAGTCTGGGGCCAACGTCCTGACTTTC
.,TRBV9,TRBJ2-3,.,CASSVAGAGDTQYF,TGTGCCAGCAGCGTAGCTGGGGCTGGCGATACGCAGTATTTT
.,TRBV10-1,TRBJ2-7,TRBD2,CASSELTSGGYEQYF,TGCGCCAGCAGTGAGCTTACTAGCGGGGGATACGAGCAGTACTTC
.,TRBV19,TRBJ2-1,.,CASWGQNNEQFF,TGTGCCAGTTGGGGACAAAACAATGAGCAGTTCTTC
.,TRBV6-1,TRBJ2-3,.,CASSEGGDTDTQYF,TGTGCCAGCAGTGAAGGGGGGGACACAGATACGCAGTATTTT
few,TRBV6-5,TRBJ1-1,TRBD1,CASSYAGTGGTEAFF,TGTGCCAGCAGTTACGCCGGGACAGGGGGAACTGAAGCTTTCTTT
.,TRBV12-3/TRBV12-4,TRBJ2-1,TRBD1,CASNRGQHNEQFF,TGTGCCAGCAACAGGGGACAGCACAATGAGCAGTTCTTC
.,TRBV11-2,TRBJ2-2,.,CASMSTSRTGELFF,TGTGCCAGCATGTCCACTAGCCGCACCGGGGAGCTGTTTTTT